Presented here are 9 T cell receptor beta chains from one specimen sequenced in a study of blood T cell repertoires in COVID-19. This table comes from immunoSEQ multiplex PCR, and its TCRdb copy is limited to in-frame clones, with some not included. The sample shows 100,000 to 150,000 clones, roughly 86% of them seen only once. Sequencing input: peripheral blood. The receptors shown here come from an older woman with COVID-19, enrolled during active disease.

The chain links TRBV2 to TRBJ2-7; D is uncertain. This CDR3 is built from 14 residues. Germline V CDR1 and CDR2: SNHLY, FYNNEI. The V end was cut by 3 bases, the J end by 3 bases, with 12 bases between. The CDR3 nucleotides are TGTGCCAGCAGTGAGGTACAGTTGGTCTACGAGCAGTACTTC. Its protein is CASSEVQLVYEQYF.

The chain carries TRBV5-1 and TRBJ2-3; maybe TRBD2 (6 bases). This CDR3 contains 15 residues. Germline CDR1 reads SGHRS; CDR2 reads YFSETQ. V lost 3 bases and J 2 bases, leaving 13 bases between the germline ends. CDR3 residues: CASSSGGGSTDTQYF. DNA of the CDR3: TGCGCCAGCAGCTCGGGTGGGGGGTCCACAGATACGCAGTATTTT.

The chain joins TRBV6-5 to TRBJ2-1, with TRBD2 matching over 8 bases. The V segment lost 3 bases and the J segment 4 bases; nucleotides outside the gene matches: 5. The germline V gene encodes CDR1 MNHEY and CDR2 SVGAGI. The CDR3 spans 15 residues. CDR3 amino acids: CASSYGASGYNEQFF. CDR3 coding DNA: TGTGCCAGCAGTTATGGTGCTAGCGGGTACAATGAGCAGTTCTTC.

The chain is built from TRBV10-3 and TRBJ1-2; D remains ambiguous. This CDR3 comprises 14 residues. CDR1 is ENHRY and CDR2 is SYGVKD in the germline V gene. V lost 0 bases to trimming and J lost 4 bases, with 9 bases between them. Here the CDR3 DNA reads TGTGCCATCAGTGAGTCGGGAGAAATCTATGGCTACACCTTC. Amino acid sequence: CAISESGEIYGYTF.

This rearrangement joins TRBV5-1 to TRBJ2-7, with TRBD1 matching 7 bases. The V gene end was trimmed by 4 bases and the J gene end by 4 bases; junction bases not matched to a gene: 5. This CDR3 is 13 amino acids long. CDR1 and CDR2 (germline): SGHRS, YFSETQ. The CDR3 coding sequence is TGCGCCAGCAGCCCTTTGACAGGGTACGAGCAGTACTTC. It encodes CASSPLTGYEQYF.

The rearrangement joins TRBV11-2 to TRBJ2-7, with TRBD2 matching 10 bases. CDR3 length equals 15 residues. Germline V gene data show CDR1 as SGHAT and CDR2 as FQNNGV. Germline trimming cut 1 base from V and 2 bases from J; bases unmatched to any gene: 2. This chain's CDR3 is CASSLGTSGTYEQYF. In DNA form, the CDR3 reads TGTGCCAGCAGCTTAGGGACTAGCGGTACCTACGAGCAGTACTTC.

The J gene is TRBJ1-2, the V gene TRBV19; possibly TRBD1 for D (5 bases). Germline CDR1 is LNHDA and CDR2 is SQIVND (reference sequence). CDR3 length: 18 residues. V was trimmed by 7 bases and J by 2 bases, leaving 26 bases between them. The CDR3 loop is CASTPPGLTRNINYGYTF. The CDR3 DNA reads TGTGCCAGTACCCCCCCAGGGTTGACCCGGAATATCAACTATGGCTACACCTTC.

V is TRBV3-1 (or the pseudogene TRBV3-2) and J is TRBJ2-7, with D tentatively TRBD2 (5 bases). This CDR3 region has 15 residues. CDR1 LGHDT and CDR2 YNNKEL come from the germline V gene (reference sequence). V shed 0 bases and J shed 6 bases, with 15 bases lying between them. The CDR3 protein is CASSQDSTNGREQYF. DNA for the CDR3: TGTGCCAGCAGCCAAGATTCGACTAACGGGCGCGAGCAGTACTTC.

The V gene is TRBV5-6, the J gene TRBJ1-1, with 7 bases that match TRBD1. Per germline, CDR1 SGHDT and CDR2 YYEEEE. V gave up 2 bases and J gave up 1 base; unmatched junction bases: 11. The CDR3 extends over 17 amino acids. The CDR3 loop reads CASSFIHRGRRNTEAFF. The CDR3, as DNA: TGTGCCAGCAGCTTCATCCACAGGGGACGGCGGAACACTGAAGCTTTCTTT.